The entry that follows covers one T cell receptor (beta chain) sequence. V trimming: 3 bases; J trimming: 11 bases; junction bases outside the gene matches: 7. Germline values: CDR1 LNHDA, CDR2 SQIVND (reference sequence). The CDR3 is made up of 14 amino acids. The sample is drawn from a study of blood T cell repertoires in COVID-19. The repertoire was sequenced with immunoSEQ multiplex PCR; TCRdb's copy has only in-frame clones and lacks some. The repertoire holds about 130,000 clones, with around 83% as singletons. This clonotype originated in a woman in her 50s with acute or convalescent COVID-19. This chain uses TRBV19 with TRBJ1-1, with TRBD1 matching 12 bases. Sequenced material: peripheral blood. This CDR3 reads CASSILGTGGIAFF. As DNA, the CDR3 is TGTGCCAGTAGTATTTTAGGGACAGGGGGCATCGCTTTCTTT.